The T cell receptor beta chain described here comes from a study of cytomegalovirus exposure and HLA in healthy donors. Measured with immunoSEQ multiplex PCR; TCRdb has only the in-frame clones, and not every one. In the table there are about 150,000 clones, just over 85% of which are singletons. The sample taken for sequencing was PBMCs. This clonotype was obtained from a human donor in good health.

The CDR3 DNA follows: TGTGCCAGCAGTGGATTCGGGACAGCCGGAAACACCATATATTTT. This encodes CASSGFGTAGNTIYF. The chain uses TRBV25-1 and TRBJ1-3, with TRBD1 matching over 7 bases. CDR3 length: 15 amino acids. With 4 bases clipped from V and 4 bases from J, the junction kept 7 bases outside the gene matches. CDR1 and CDR2 from the germline V gene are MGHDK and SYGVNS.